This record concerns one TCR beta chain sequence. The method was immunoSEQ multiplex PCR; TCRdb's version includes in-frame clones alone and lacks a portion of them. The data hold approximately 58,000 clones, with more than 75% observed a single time. This sample is drawn from a study of OX40 agonist ivuxolimab in advanced cancers. Germline CDR1 reads SGHRS; CDR2 reads YFSETQ. The CDR3 loop spans 16 amino acids. Between the trimmed V and J ends, which lost 1 base and 2 bases, there was a span of 15 bases. The source of this sequence is an adult with an advanced solid tumor such as melanoma, head and neck, liver or kidney cancer. The sample consisted of CD4+ or CD8+ T cells sorted from blood, taken in a trial of the OX40 agonist ivuxolimab. V and J are TRBV5-1 and TRBJ2-5; D is perhaps TRBD1 or TRBD2 (5 bases each). The CDR3 nucleotides read TGCGCCAGCAGCTTGAGTCCGGGACGGAGGCAAGAGACCCAGTACTTC. Translating gives CASSLSPGRRQETQYF.